The 13 T cell receptor beta chains given below trace back to one sample, sequenced in a study of cytomegalovirus exposure and HLA in healthy donors. The study ran its PCR with 60 Vbeta and 13 Jbeta primers. The method was immunoSEQ multiplex PCR; TCRdb's version includes in-frame clones alone and lacks a portion of them. The data contain 110,000 or so clones, roughly 80% of them singletons. The sequenced sample was PBMCs. The receptors come from a man aged 25-45 years in good health and CMV-seropositive.

The chain has TRBV10-1 and TRBJ1-2; 10 nucleotides match TRBD1. Per germline, CDR1 WNHNN and CDR2 SYGVQD (reference sequence). This CDR3 spans 14 amino acids. V shed 5 bases and J 8 bases; nucleotides not matched to a gene: 8. The CDR3 spells CASSSDRGPTGYTF. The CDR3 region has the DNA TGCGCCAGCAGTTCTGACAGGGGGCCCACCGGCTACACCTTC.

This chain connects TRBV30 to TRBJ2-3; tentative D call: TRBD2 (6 bases). Germline V gene sequence: CDR1 GTSNPN, CDR2 SVGIG (reference sequence). The CDR3 spans 12 residues. The V end was cut by 2 bases, the J end by 4 bases, with 7 bases between. CDR3 sequence: CAWSRRADTQYF. The CDR3 DNA follows: TGTGCCTGGAGTAGGAGGGCAGATACGCAGTATTTT.

CDR3 sequence (DNA): TGTGCCAGCGAAATACGGGGGCCGCAGGGGGACGAGCAGTACTTC. Translated, it gives CASEIRGPQGDEQYF. This chain links TRBV6-1 with TRBJ2-7, with D perhaps matching TRBD1 (7 bases). Trimming left V 8 bases short and J 5 bases short, with 22 bases between. This CDR3 has 15 residues. Germline V gives CDR1 MNHNS, CDR2 SASEGT.

Only a few counts were recorded for this clone. This chain uses TRBV29-1 with TRBJ1-1; D gene ambiguous. CDR1 and CDR2 from the germline V gene are SQVTM and ANQGSEA. This CDR3 has 13 amino acids. The V end lost 2 bases, the J end lost 1 base, and 8 bases lay between the germline ends. The CDR3 reads CSVEQFWNTEAFF. DNA for the CDR3: TGCAGCGTTGAACAGTTTTGGAACACTGAAGCTTTCTTT.

The rearrangement links TRBV9 to TRBJ1-3, with 8 positions matching TRBD1. The CDR3 length is 19 residues. CDR1 is SGDLS, CDR2 YYNGEE, per germline. V shed 0 bases, J shed 2 bases, and the junction held 13 bases outside the gene matches. Here the CDR3 DNA reads TGTGCCAGCAGCGTAGGACCGGACAGGGATCGATCTACTGGAAACACCATATATTTT. Its protein is CASSVGPDRDRSTGNTIYF.

This clone was seen more than once but under ten times. The V and J genes are TRBV5-6 and TRBJ1-4, with 10 bases that match TRBD1. CDR3 size: 15 residues. J gave up 7 bases and V 4 bases, and 7 bases lay outside the gene matches. Germline CDR1 SGHDT, CDR2 YYEEEE. The CDR3 loop is CASSTLTGGFEKLFF. The CDR3 region has the DNA TGTGCCAGCAGCACTCTGACAGGGGGCTTTGAAAAACTGTTTTTT.

The chain couples TRBV11-2 to TRBJ1-1; tentatively, D is TRBD1 (6 bases). This CDR3 spans 16 amino acids. V gave up 5 bases and J gave up 0 bases, with 16 bases separating them. Germline V gives CDR1 SGHAT, CDR2 FQNNGV. In DNA form, the CDR3 reads TGTGCCAGCAGCCAGGGGCAGGGAAACGTGAACACTGAAGCTTTCTTT. Its protein product is CASSQGQGNVNTEAFF.

The chain links TRBV2 to TRBJ1-5; D possibly corresponds to TRBD1 (5 bases). Germline loops: CDR1 SNHLY, CDR2 FYNNEI. V lost 7 bases and J 9 bases, leaving 22 bases between the germline ends. The CDR3 length is 15 residues. CDR3 sequence reads: CASTGVDSRNVPQHF. The CDR3 DNA is TGTGCCAGCACTGGCGTAGACAGCCGAAATGTGCCCCAGCATTTT. Variable domain in full (rest from reference TRBV2 and TRBJ1-5): EPEVTQTPSHQVTQMGQEVILRCVPISNHLYFYWYRQILGQKVEFLVSFYNNEISEKSEIFDDQFSVERPDGSNFTLKIRSTKLEDSAMYFCASTGVDSRNVPQHFGDGTRLSIL.

V usage is TRBV7-6 and J usage is TRBJ1-4; D may be TRBD1 (6 bases). The V end lost 0 bases, the J end lost 0 bases, and 11 bases lay between the germline ends. CDR3 length: 17 amino acids. Germline values: CDR1 SGHVS, CDR2 FNYEAQ. The CDR3 protein is CASSLASRGATNEKLFF. CDR3 DNA: TGTGCCAGCAGCTTAGCTAGCAGGGGCGCAACTAATGAAAAACTGTTTTTT.

The chain uses TRBV25-1 and TRBJ2-1; 9 nucleotides line up with TRBD2. The germline CDR1 and CDR2 sequences are MGHDK and SYGVNS. The CDR3 loop spans 14 amino acids. The V segment lost 8 bases and the J segment 0 bases; nucleotides outside the gene matches: 2. In nucleotides, the CDR3 is TGTGCCAGCCGGCGGGGGGGCTCCTACAATGAGCAGTTCTTC. Its protein is CASRRGGSYNEQFF.

The genes are TRBV6-5 and TRBJ1-2; possible D gene TRBD1, 6 bases. The CDR3 runs 12 residues. The germline V gene has CDR1 MNHEY and CDR2 SVGAGI. Trimming left V 9 bases short and J 6 bases short, with 14 bases between. CDR3 DNA: TGTGCCAGGGAGGGGGGGGGCGATGGCTACACCTTC. The encoded protein is CAREGGGDGYTF.

This chain joins TRBV7-8 and TRBJ1-1, with D possibly matching TRBD1 (6 bases). CDR3 length equals 16 residues. V was cut by 2 bases and J by 3 bases, with 16 bases left in between. CDR1 and CDR2 (germline): SGHVS, FQNEAQ. The CDR3 protein is CASSLRGTRMDTEAFF. DNA of the CDR3: TGTGCCAGCAGCTTAAGAGGGACAAGGATGGACACTGAAGCTTTCTTT.

V and J are TRBV7-6 and TRBJ2-7; the D is unclear. The CDR3 consists of 11 residues. V was cut by 5 bases and J by 9 bases, with 11 bases left in between. Germline loops: CDR1 SGHVS, CDR2 FNYEAQ. In DNA form, the CDR3 reads TGTGCCAGCAGCCCTATCTCGGGGCAGTACTTC. It encodes CASSPISGQYF.